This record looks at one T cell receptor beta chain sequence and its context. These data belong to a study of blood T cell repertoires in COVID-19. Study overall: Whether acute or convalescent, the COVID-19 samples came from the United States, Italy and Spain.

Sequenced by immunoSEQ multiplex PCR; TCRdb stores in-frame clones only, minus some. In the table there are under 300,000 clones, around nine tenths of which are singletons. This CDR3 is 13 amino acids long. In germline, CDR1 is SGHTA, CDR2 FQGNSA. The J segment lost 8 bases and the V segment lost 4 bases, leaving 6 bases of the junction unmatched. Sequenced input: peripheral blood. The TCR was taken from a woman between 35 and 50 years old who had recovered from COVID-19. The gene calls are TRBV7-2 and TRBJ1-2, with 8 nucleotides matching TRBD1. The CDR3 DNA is TGTGCCAGCAGCTCAGGACAGGGTACAGGCTACACCTTC. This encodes CASSSGQGTGYTF.